Following are 27 T cell receptor beta chains from one sample sequenced in a study of cytomegalovirus exposure and HLA in healthy donors. Some clones are missing from TCRdb's copy, which holds only in-frame ones; the method was immunoSEQ multiplex PCR. The profile covers 150,000 to 200,000 clones, with roughly 80% appearing a single time and 10% to 13% taken by the ten largest. The source material was PBMCs. All receptors derive from a man younger than 45 in good health and CMV-seropositive.

The V gene is TRBV29-1, the J gene TRBJ1-6, with TRBD1 matching 9 bases. The germline V gene encodes CDR1 SQVTM and CDR2 ANQGSEA. This CDR3 is 13 amino acids long. V shed 7 bases, J shed 7 bases, and the junction held 5 bases outside the gene matches. The CDR3 DNA follows: TGCAGCGCCCGACAGGGGGGGAATTCACCCCTCCACTTT. Residues: CSARQGGNSPLHF.

The V gene is TRBV27, the J gene TRBJ1-1, with a tentative D call TRBD1 (6 bases). This CDR3 region has 13 residues. Trimming stripped 3 bases from V and 5 bases from J, with 10 bases between. CDR1 is MNHEY, CDR2 SMNVEV, per germline (reference sequence). The CDR3 here is CASSFRGGTEAFF. The CDR3 nucleotides read TGTGCCAGCAGTTTCAGGGGAGGGACTGAAGCTTTCTTT.

This clone was seen a handful of times. The chain uses TRBV23-1 and TRBJ2-5; the D is unclear. TRBV23-1 is designated an ORF whose function remains uncertain. Trimming removed 6 bases from V and 1 base from J, with 18 bases in between. The CDR3 is 16 residues long. The DNA of the CDR3 is TGCGCCAGCAGCCCCGGAACAGTTTGGGTCCAAGAGACCCAGTACTTC. Translating it yields CASSPGTVWVQETQYF.

The V call is TRBV28, the J call TRBJ2-3; D not resolved. Germline assignment: CDR1 MDHEN and CDR2 SYDVKM. CDR3 size: 14 residues. Trimming removed 3 bases at V and 3 bases at J, with 10 bases between. In DNA form, the CDR3 reads TGTGCCAGCAGTTTTCTAGACTCGACAGATACGCAGTATTTT. The encoded protein is CASSFLDSTDTQYF.

The chain carries TRBV19 and TRBJ2-5; possibly TRBD1 for D (6 bases). Germline assignment: CDR1 LNHDA and CDR2 SQIVND (reference sequence). The CDR3 has 14 residues. V was clipped by 5 bases and J by 5 bases, with 15 bases between them. For the CDR3, the DNA is TGTGCCAGTAGTCCCCTCCCAGGGGTCGAGACCCAGTACTTC. This gives the protein CASSPLPGVETQYF.

The CDR3 bases are TGCAGCGTTGTCCAGCTCAGGGGCACAGATACGCAGTATTTT. Translating gives CSVVQLRGTDTQYF. This chain links TRBV29-1 with TRBJ2-3; TRBD1 might be the D (5 bases). The V gene lost 4 bases and the J gene lost 1 base, with 12 bases spanning the gap. Germline CDR1 is SQVTM and CDR2 is ANQGSEA. The CDR3 extends over 14 amino acids.

V usage is TRBV19 and J usage is TRBJ2-7; 7 nucleotides match TRBD1. The V gene end was trimmed by 5 bases and the J gene end by 2 bases; junction bases not matched to a gene: 3. The CDR3 length is 13 residues. Per germline, CDR1 LNHDA and CDR2 SQIVND (reference sequence). CDR3 sequence (DNA): TGTGCCAGTAGTGTGGGGACAGCCTACGAGCAGTACTTC. Protein sequence: CASSVGTAYEQYF.

The chain uses TRBV19 and TRBJ1-4; weak D call: TRBD1 (5 bases). This CDR3 spans 13 amino acids. Per germline, CDR1 LNHDA and CDR2 SQIVND (reference sequence). With 3 bases removed from V and 8 bases from J, the gap between germline ends came to 10 bases. Here the CDR3 DNA reads TGTGCCAGTAGTATGGGGCTTTGGGAAAAACTGTTTTTT. The encoded protein is CASSMGLWEKLFF.

This clone appeared a single time. The rearrangement uses TRBV5-6 and TRBJ1-1; the D is unclear. The CDR3 loop spans 15 amino acids. V shed 4 bases and J shed 3 bases, with 16 bases lying between them. Per germline, CDR1 SGHDT and CDR2 YYEEEE. The CDR3 DNA is TGTGCCAGCAGCGGCGATCGGGAAGCGTACACTGAAGCTTTCTTT. Translating gives CASSGDREAYTEAFF. The full variable domain, in which reference TRBV5-6 and TRBJ1-1 provide the parts outside the CDR3, is DAGVTQSPTHLIKTRGQQVTLRCSPKSGHDTVSWYQQALGQGPQFIFQYYEEEERQRGNFPDRFSGHQFPNYSSELNVNALLLGDSALYLCASSGDREAYTEAFFGQGTRLTVV.

V is TRBV2 and J is TRBJ1-5; D not resolved. CDR3 size: 12 residues. Looked up from germline, CDR1 is SNHLY and CDR2 is FYNNEI. V dropped 4 bases and J dropped 4 bases, with 5 bases sitting between them. DNA of the CDR3: TGTGCCAGCAGTGGAGGGAATCAGCCCCAGCATTTT. It yields the protein CASSGGNQPQHF.

This clone was picked up one time. The chain links TRBV6-4 to TRBJ1-2; 7 bases map to TRBD1. Germline CDR1 is MRHNA and CDR2 is SNTAGT. CDR3 length: 13 amino acids. Losses at the gene ends were 5 bases for V and 6 bases for J; bases not matched to a gene: 6. CDR3 sequence reads: CASSNRGADGYTF. CDR3 nucleotide sequence: TGTGCCAGCAGTAACAGGGGCGCGGATGGCTACACCTTC.

The genes are TRBV6-4 and TRBJ2-7; 10 nucleotides line up with TRBD1. CDR1 is MRHNA and CDR2 is SNTAGT in the germline V gene. The CDR3 sequence is 15 residues long. V lost 6 bases and J lost 6; bases outside the gene matches: 11. DNA of the CDR3: TGTGCCAGCAGCCAAACCGGGACAGGGGACGCCGAGCAGTACTTC. This codes for CASSQTGTGDAEQYF.

With respect to this clone: At one end the junction does not follow the germline gene, possibly because of a read error. The V and J genes are TRBV5-1 and TRBJ2-7; weak D call: TRBD1 (6 bases). Per germline, CDR1 SGHRS and CDR2 YFSETQ. The CDR3 contains 11 residues. The CDR3 here is CASSLDGTLIF. CDR3 sequence (DNA): TGCGCCAGCAGCTTGGACGGGACACTCATTTTC. Drawing the rest from reference TRBV5-1 and TRBJ2-7, the complete variable domain is KAGVTQTPRYLIKTRGQQVTLSCSPISGHRSVSWYQQTPGQGLQFLFEYFSETQRNKGNFPGRFSGRQFSNSRSEMNVSTLELGDSALYLCASSLDGTLIFGPGTRLTVT.

CDR3 DNA: TGCGCCAGCAGCCAAGCCCCGGGCTACAATGAGCAGTTCTTC. Translation gives CASSQAPGYNEQFF. This rearrangement joins TRBV4-3 to TRBJ2-1; D call uncertain. The CDR3 has 14 residues. Per germline, CDR1 LGHNA and CDR2 YSLEER. The ends were cut back, 1 base at V and 3 bases at J, with 7 bases in the middle.

The V call is TRBV7-3, the J call TRBJ2-5; a weak D match, TRBD2 (7 bases). Trimming cost V 2 bases and J 1 base, with 14 bases left between them. The CDR3 consists of 16 residues. CDR1 is SGHTA and CDR2 is FQGTGA in the germline V gene. The CDR3 nucleotides are TGTGCCAGCAGCTTAGCGGGGGCGGGGCCCCAAGAGACCCAGTACTTC. Amino acids: CASSLAGAGPQETQYF.

This sequence joins TRBV18 and TRBJ1-1; D remains ambiguous. Germline lookup yields CDR1 KGHSH and CDR2 LQKENI. The CDR3 has 14 amino acids. V lost 3 bases and J 5 bases, leaving 13 bases between the germline ends. The CDR3 region has the DNA TGTGCCAGCTCACCGACCCTTCCGGGGACTGAAGCTTTCTTT. This codes for CASSPTLPGTEAFF.

The J gene is TRBJ2-1, the V gene TRBV7-2; D perhaps matches TRBD2 (6 bases). The V end lost 2 bases, the J end lost 2 bases, and 10 bases lay between the germline ends. The CDR3 sequence is 15 residues long. The germline V gene encodes CDR1 SGHTA and CDR2 FQGNSA. DNA for the CDR3: TGTGCCAGCAGCTTAATTGGGAGGCCCTACAATGAGCAGTTCTTC. It codes for CASSLIGRPYNEQFF.

The chain is built from TRBV6-1 and TRBJ1-5; the match to TRBD1 covers 8 bases. This CDR3 region has 17 residues. Germline V CDR1 and CDR2: MNHNS, SASEGT. V lost 2 bases to trimming and J lost 4 bases; unmatched junction nucleotides: 10. The CDR3 DNA sequence: TGTGCCAGCAGTGAAAGTCCAGGGGGCTCAAAGAATCAGCCCCAGCATTTT. Amino acids: CASSESPGGSKNQPQHF.

The chain uses TRBV19 and TRBJ1-2; 9 nucleotides match TRBD1. The junction had 4 bases not matched to a gene; V was cut back by 3 bases and J by 2 bases. The CDR3 runs 15 residues. Germline V CDR1 and CDR2: LNHDA, SQIVND (reference sequence). CDR3 DNA sequence: TGTGCCAGTAGTATCGAACAGGGGGCGAACTATGGCTACACCTTC. It is translated as CASSIEQGANYGYTF.

This clone appeared once. The gene calls are TRBV7-6 and TRBJ2-7; unclear D gene. The germline V and J ends were trimmed by 0 bases and 6 bases, with 12 bases remaining between them. In germline, CDR1 is SGHVS, CDR2 FNYEAQ. This CDR3 is built from 14 residues. The CDR3 loop reads CASSLASVLVEQYF. CDR3 nucleotide sequence: TGTGCCAGCAGCTTAGCGTCGGTTCTTGTCGAGCAGTACTTC.

The V and J genes are TRBV9 and TRBJ1-1; TRBD1 matches 7 bases. V shed 0 bases and J 4 bases; nucleotides not matched to a gene: 3. CDR3 length: 14 residues. Germline-derived CDR1 and CDR2 are SGDLS and YYNGEE. The DNA of the CDR3 is TGTGCCAGCAGCGTAGTAGGGGGCCGCACTGAAGCTTTCTTT. This encodes CASSVVGGRTEAFF.

The genes are TRBV5-6 and TRBJ2-1; 8 positions match TRBD1. Trimming at V came to 4 bases and at J to 0 bases, leaving 3 bases not matched to a gene. From germline, CDR1 is SGHDT and CDR2 YYEEEE. CDR3 size: 15 residues. CDR3 bases: TGTGCCAGCAGCGGACAGGGACGCTCCTACAATGAGCAGTTCTTC. Translation gives CASSGQGRSYNEQFF.

The chain carries TRBV7-2 and TRBJ2-7, with 7 nucleotides matching TRBD1. V lost 2 bases, J lost 3 bases, and 4 bases stayed unmatched. CDR3 length equals 14 residues. The V gene's germline CDR1 is SGHTA and CDR2 FQGNSA. CDR3 in DNA: TGTGCCAGCAGCTTAAGGCGGACAGGCTACGAGCAGTACTTC. Translation: CASSLRRTGYEQYF.

This chain links TRBV6-1 with TRBJ2-4; 10 nucleotides line up with TRBD1. After removal of 9 bases from V and 8 bases from J, the junction contained 4 bases not matched to a gene. CDR1 and CDR2 from the germline V gene are MNHNS and SASEGT. This CDR3 region has 12 residues. In nucleotides, the CDR3 is TGTGCCAGTCCCGGGACAGGGGACATTCAGTACTTC. It codes for CASPGTGDIQYF.

This clone has just one count. V and J are TRBV28 and TRBJ2-1; 8 bases map to TRBD2. The V gene's germline CDR1 is MDHEN and CDR2 SYDVKM. V lost 5 bases to trimming and J lost 0 bases; unmatched junction nucleotides: 6. This CDR3 is 16 amino acids long. CDR3 nucleotide sequence: TGTGCCAGCAGTGACTTGAGCGGGAGCTCCTACAATGAGCAGTTCTTC. Amino acids: CASSDLSGSSYNEQFF.

This chain joins TRBV29-1 and TRBJ2-7; TRBD1 agrees at 9 bases. Trimming at V came to 3 bases and at J to 5 bases, leaving 5 bases not matched to a gene. Germline CDR1 is SQVTM and CDR2 is ANQGSEA. The CDR3 contains 13 residues. The CDR3 region has the DNA TGCAGCGTTGAGACAGGGGGGATCAACGAGCAGTACTTC. This sequence encodes CSVETGGINEQYF.

V and J are TRBV6-1 and TRBJ2-7; 8 bases align to TRBD1. Germline V gives CDR1 MNHNS, CDR2 SASEGT. The CDR3 has 15 residues. V shed 4 bases and J 0 bases; nucleotides not matched to a gene: 5. The CDR3 DNA reads TGTGCCAGCAGTGGATCCGGGACAGGCTCCTACGAGCAGTACTTC. Protein: CASSGSGTGSYEQYF.